These 21 T cell receptor beta chains share one sample of origin, sequenced in a study of vaccination and CD4 T cells after COVID-19. Sequencing of the DNA from cultured CD4+ T cells was carried out with the Oncomine TCR Beta short-read assay. Via MiXCR, TCRdb re-called the PCR reads, giving one row per CDR3 protein. The table lists about 20,000 distinct CDR3 sequences, nearly 50% of them singletons. Indicated treatment: approximately nine-day PBMC culture with coronavirus spike peptide pools or control peptides (ViraFEST assay). No cognate antigen is known for these TCRs. The sample was CD4+ T cells from blood, cultured in vitro. The receptors come from a human donor who had recovered from COVID-19.

The J gene is TRBJ2-1, the V gene TRBV20-1; D gene ambiguous. Germline assignment: CDR1 DFQATT and CDR2 SNEGSKA (reference sequence). Trimming pared 3 bases from V and 8 bases from J, leaving 11 bases between. The CDR3 has 12 amino acids. CDR3: CSASGDWDEQFF. The CDR3 bases are TGCAGTGCTAGTGGCGACTGGGATGAGCAGTTCTTC.

The chain recombines TRBV6-1 with TRBJ2-6; 8 bases align to TRBD1. The ends lost 8 bases at V and 4 bases at J; junction bases unmatched: 10. This CDR3 spans 16 amino acids. Germline assignment: CDR1 MNHNS and CDR2 SASEGT. The CDR3 sequence is CASGARGPSGANVLTF. Written as DNA, the CDR3 is TGTGCCAGCGGGGCCAGGGGGCCCTCGGGGGCCAACGTCCTGACTTTC.

The rearrangement joins TRBV27 to TRBJ1-1; TRBD1 agrees at 7 bases. With V trimmed by 5 bases and J by 4 bases, 13 bases remained unmatched. Germline V gene sequence: CDR1 MNHEY, CDR2 SMNVEV (reference sequence). This CDR3 spans 16 amino acids. For the CDR3, the DNA is TGTGCCAGCAGTCGGGGACAGCAGACTTGGGGCACTGAAGCTTTCTTT. Translating gives CASSRGQQTWGTEAFF.

V and J are TRBV2 and TRBJ2-1; D unclear. This CDR3 contains 19 residues. The germline gives CDR1 SNHLY, CDR2 FYNNEI. V gave up 1 base and J gave up 0 bases, with 19 bases separating them. The DNA of the CDR3 is TGTGCCAGCAGTGAAGGGGGTTTCGCGAGAGACCGCTCCTACAATGAGCAGTTCTTC. Translation gives CASSEGGFARDRSYNEQFF.

This clonotype is termed medium-sized. This chain's CDR3 is CASRDREGQPQHF. CDR3 sequence (DNA): TGTGCCAGCAGAGACAGGGAAGGGCAGCCCCAGCATTTT. V and J are TRBV6-1 and TRBJ1-5; 7 positions agree with TRBD1. V trimming: 6 bases; J trimming: 7 bases; junction bases outside the gene matches: 6. Germline CDR1 MNHNS, CDR2 SASEGT. The CDR3 runs 13 residues.

In its sample, this clonotype was seen a few times. J is TRBJ2-3 and V is TRBV7-3; D might be TRBD2 (6 bases). V lost 6 bases to trimming and J lost 5 bases, with 9 bases between them. There are 12 residues in the CDR3. Germline V lookup: CDR1 SGHTA, CDR2 FQGTGA. The CDR3 spells CASSPGLDTQYF. The CDR3, as DNA: TGTGCCAGCAGTCCGGGACTAGATACGCAGTATTTT.

This clonotype was detected only a few times. J is TRBJ1-2 and V is TRBV19; D possibly corresponds to TRBD1 (5 bases). The CDR3 is 13 residues long. Per germline, CDR1 LNHDA and CDR2 SQIVND (reference sequence). V lost 3 bases, J lost 5 bases, and 10 bases lay in between. Written as DNA, the CDR3 is TGTGCCAGTAGTATGGGGCAGTGGTATGGCTACACCTTC. Its protein product is CASSMGQWYGYTF.

The chain has TRBV27 and TRBJ1-1; D gene uncertain. From germline, CDR1 is MNHEY and CDR2 SMNVEV (reference sequence). CDR3 length equals 14 residues. Deletions cut 3 bases from V and 0 bases from J, with 8 bases between. The CDR3, as DNA: TGTGCCAGCAGTTTGCGGTCGATGAACACTGAAGCTTTCTTT. Translated: CASSLRSMNTEAFF.

The J gene is TRBJ2-1, the V gene TRBV6-1; 10 nucleotides align to TRBD1. The CDR3 has 15 residues. V was pared by 6 bases and J by 7 bases, with 9 bases of the junction left unmatched. Germline CDR1 is MNHNS and CDR2 is SASEGT. The CDR3 bases are TGTGCCAGCAGGGAGGAGTTGGACAGGGGGAATGAGCAGTTCTTC. Amino acid sequence: CASREELDRGNEQFF.

This clonotype has a handful of counts. This sequence joins TRBV5-1 and TRBJ1-5; no reliable D call. The V end lost 1 base, the J end lost 6 bases, and 14 bases lay between the germline ends. Germline V CDR1 and CDR2: SGHRS, YFSETQ. This CDR3 spans 15 amino acids. The CDR3 protein is CASSLTGELGQPQHF. DNA of the CDR3: TGCGCCAGCAGCTTGACTGGGGAATTGGGTCAGCCCCAGCATTTT. Complete variable domain (other parts from reference TRBV5-1 and TRBJ1-5): KAGVTQTPRYLIKTRGQQVTLSCSPISGHRSVSWYQQTPGQGLQFLFEYFSETQRNKGNFPGRFSGRQFSNSRSEMNVSTLELGDSALYLCASSLTGELGQPQHFGDGTRLSIL.

The rearrangement links TRBV5-1 to TRBJ2-5; 14 bases are shared with TRBD2. Per the germline V gene, CDR1 is SGHRS and CDR2 is YFSETQ. The CDR3 length is 16 residues. V shed 3 bases and J 5 bases; nucleotides not matched to a gene: 6. CDR3 sequence: CASSSGTSGSQETQYF. CDR3 in DNA: TGCGCCAGCAGCTCAGGGACTAGCGGGAGTCAGGAGACCCAGTACTTC. Drawing the rest from reference TRBV5-1 and TRBJ2-5, the complete variable domain is KAGVTQTPRYLIKTRGQQVTLSCSPISGHRSVSWYQQTPGQGLQFLFEYFSETQRNKGNFPGRFSGRQFSNSRSEMNVSTLELGDSALYLCASSSGTSGSQETQYFGPGTRLLVL.

This CDR3 reads CASSINGGKGTEAFF. The DNA of the CDR3 is TGTGCCAGTAGTATCAACGGGGGAAAGGGAACTGAAGCTTTCTTT. V is TRBV19 and J is TRBJ1-1, with a weak D call TRBD1 (5 bases). CDR3 length equals 15 residues. V was pared by 3 bases and J by 5 bases, with 16 bases between. Germline loops: CDR1 LNHDA, CDR2 SQIVND (reference sequence).

This clonotype has only a few counts. This chain links TRBV2 with TRBJ1-1; the D gene is possibly TRBD1 (5 bases). V lost 6 bases and J 1 base, leaving 12 bases between the germline ends. Germline loops: CDR1 SNHLY, CDR2 FYNNEI. The CDR3 totals 14 residues. CDR3 in DNA: TGTGCCAGCAGGAAAACAGGTCCGAACACTGAAGCTTTCTTT. Translated: CASRKTGPNTEAFF. The full variable domain, in which reference TRBV2 and TRBJ1-1 provide the parts outside the CDR3, is EPEVTQTPSHQVTQMGQEVILRCVPISNHLYFYWYRQILGQKVEFLVSFYNNEISEKSEIFDDQFSVERPDGSNFTLKIRSTKLEDSAMYFCASRKTGPNTEAFFGQGTRLTVV.

This clonotype was seen a few times. V and J are TRBV28 and TRBJ1-6; D remains unclear. CDR3 length equals 13 residues. Germline V gene lookup returns CDR1 MDHEN and CDR2 SYDVKM. The germline V and J ends were trimmed by 6 bases and 7 bases, with 10 bases remaining between them. CDR3 in amino acids: CASRALINSPLHF. The DNA for the CDR3 is TGTGCCAGCAGAGCCCTAATAAATTCACCCCTCCACTTT.

The rearrangement links TRBV19 to TRBJ2-1; D gene ambiguous. Trimming removed 1 base at V and 7 bases at J, with 8 bases between. The CDR3 contains 13 residues. Germline V gene sequence: CDR1 LNHDA, CDR2 SQIVND (reference sequence). Here the CDR3 reads CASSIVGLNEQFF. In nucleotides, the CDR3 is TGTGCCAGTAGTATAGTAGGGTTAAATGAGCAGTTCTTC.

The chain has TRBV9 and TRBJ1-6, with 9 bases identical to TRBD1. CDR1 SGDLS and CDR2 YYNGEE come from the germline V gene. The CDR3 extends over 15 amino acids. The V and J ends lost 0 bases and 9 bases, in that order; junction bases with no gene match: 4. CDR3 sequence (DNA): TGTGCCAGCAGCGTAGAGGGGACAGGGTTTTCACCCCTCCACTTT. Its translation is CASSVEGTGFSPLHF.

The chain uses TRBV18 and TRBJ2-5; 8 bases match TRBD2. Germline loops: CDR1 KGHSH, CDR2 LQKENI. CDR3 length: 14 amino acids. Losses at the gene ends were 5 bases for V and 3 bases for J; bases not matched to a gene: 5. The CDR3 loop reads CASSYPGLEETQYF. The CDR3 bases are TGTGCCAGCTCATATCCGGGACTAGAAGAGACCCAGTACTTC.

The table lists this clonotype with a few counts. The rearrangement joins TRBV10-3 to TRBJ2-3; possible D gene TRBD2, 5 bases. The V end was cut by 7 bases, the J end by 1 base, with 12 bases between. There are 14 residues in the CDR3. Germline V gene lookup returns CDR1 ENHRY and CDR2 SYGVKD. The CDR3 sequence: CAIMGSRRTDTQYF. Here the CDR3 DNA reads TGTGCCATCATGGGGAGTAGGCGCACAGATACGCAGTATTTT.

About this clonotype itself: The junction departs from germline at one end; a sequencing error may be responsible. The CDR3 sequence is CSADSPGLAGGRDYNGQFF. The CDR3 DNA is TGCAGTGCAGATTCCCCGGGACTAGCGGGAGGGCGGGACTACAATGGGCAGTTCTTC. The rearrangement joins TRBV20-1 to TRBJ2-1, with 16 bases lining up with TRBD2. The CDR3 extends over 19 amino acids. Germline CDR1 is DFQATT and CDR2 is SNEGSKA (reference sequence).

The chain recombines TRBV24-1 with TRBJ2-1; no clear D gene. The germline V gene encodes CDR1 KGHDR and CDR2 SFDVKD. The CDR3 consists of 12 residues. The V and J ends lost 2 bases and 7 bases respectively, with 5 bases between them. The CDR3: CATSDSVNEQFF. The DNA of the CDR3 is TGTGCCACCAGTGATTCGGTTAATGAGCAGTTCTTC.

This clonotype was observed a few times. The V gene is TRBV18, the J gene TRBJ2-5; 8 bases align to TRBD1. Germline CDR1 is KGHSH and CDR2 is LQKENI. The CDR3 is 13 residues long. V was clipped by 5 bases and J by 5 bases; unmatched bases: 4. The DNA for the CDR3 is TGTGCCAGCTCAGGCACAGGGGGGGAGACCCAGTACTTC. It encodes CASSGTGGETQYF.